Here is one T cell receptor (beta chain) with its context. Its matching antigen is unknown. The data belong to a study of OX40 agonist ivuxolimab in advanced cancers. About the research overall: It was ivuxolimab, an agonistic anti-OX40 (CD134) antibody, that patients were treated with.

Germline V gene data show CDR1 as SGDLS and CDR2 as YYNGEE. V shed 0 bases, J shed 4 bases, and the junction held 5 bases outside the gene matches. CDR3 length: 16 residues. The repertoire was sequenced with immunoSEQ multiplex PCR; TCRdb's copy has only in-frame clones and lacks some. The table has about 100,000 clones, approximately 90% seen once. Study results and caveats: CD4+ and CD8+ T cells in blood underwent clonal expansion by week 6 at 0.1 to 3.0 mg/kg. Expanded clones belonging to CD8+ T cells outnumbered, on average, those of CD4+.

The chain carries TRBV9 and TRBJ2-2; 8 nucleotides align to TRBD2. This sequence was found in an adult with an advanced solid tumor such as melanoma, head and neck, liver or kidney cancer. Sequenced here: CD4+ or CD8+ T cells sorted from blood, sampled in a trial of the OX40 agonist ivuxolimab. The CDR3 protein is CASSVAVAGRTGELFF. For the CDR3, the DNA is TGTGCCAGCAGCGTAGCTGTAGCGGGACGCACCGGGGAGCTGTTTTTT. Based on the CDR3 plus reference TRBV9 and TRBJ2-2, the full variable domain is DSGVTQTPKHLITATGQRVTLRCSPRSGDLSVYWYQQSLDQGLQFLIQYYNGEERAKGNILERFSAQQFPDLHSELNLSSLELGDSALYFCASSVAVAGRTGELFFGEGSRLTVL.